This T cell receptor (beta chain) was documented in a study of T cell responses to AZD1222 COVID-19 vaccine (dated by TCRdb to the early 2020s). Looking at the study overall: TCR sequencing was performed for about 250 trial participants, of whom around 210 were given two doses of AZD1222 and around 25 were given two doses of MenACWY control vaccine. Trial participants were enrolled by age into subgroups of 18-55, 56-69 and 70-plus years, and around 150, 28 and 57 TCR-sequenced participants, respectively, were included in these subgroups. Overall study results and their limits: Participants were mostly white British and included more females than males, and it was suggested by the authors that clonal diversity may have been underestimated. Conclusions about previously exposed vaccinees were limited because only six AZD1222 recipients were SARS-CoV-2 seropositive at baseline. Because no samples from the day 14 peak response were available, repertoires could be characterized only after the peak T cell response. Vaccine-associated CD4 TCRs spanned the whole spike protein, with dominant responses in regions 160-218 and 743-854. Epitopes outside the regions mutated in the B.1.351 and B.1.1.7 variants were reportedly recognized by nearly half of the unique spike-specific TCRs. The 56-69-year group was small, and its depth increase did not reach significance, likely because of low power. After two AZD1222 doses, both the breadth and the depth of spike-specific TCRs were significantly higher than at day 0 and than in MenACWY recipients.

Reading the label with the study, this specimen's time point is: about 28 days (+/-7) after the second vaccine dose. AZD1222 recipients with second doses at about 4 weeks or about 12 weeks were pooled, because spike-specific TCR depth and breadth did not differ between schedules. The vaccinee samples were drawn from two UK trials, COV001 and COV002, one of which was a single-blind randomized controlled phase 2/3 trial testing AZD1222 (ChAdOx1 nCoV-19) in healthy adults. For TCRbeta chain sequencing, PBMC samples were collected from trial participants at day 0 and at day 28 after the second dose. As to this clone: Its antigen is currently not known. Base qualities were left out, and no much larger clone turns up one base away.

The CDR3 regions of human TCRbeta chains were subjected to immunosequencing. Under the source paper's analysis protocol: Repertoire TCRs were matched against a reference library of SARS-CoV-2-specific TCRs generated with the MIRA antigen-specificity platform. Breadth was defined as the fraction of unique TCRs that were SARS-CoV-2-associated. Depth was defined as the fraction of total T cells that were SARS-CoV-2-associated. Using the MIRA data, each spike-specific TCR was mapped to the spike region that the TCR reacts to and placed in a CD4 or CD8 class. Log10-transformed breadth and depth values were compared by one-way ANOVA with Sidak's multiple comparisons tests. The immuneACCESS repertoire file appears here via TCRdb, limited to in-frame rearrangements. These files lack a portion of the clones; in checked studies, under half of the deficit traces to unresolved V genes, and the cause of the others is not known. That table gives V, J and clone size, and the DNA gave D and trimming. This sample comprises approximately 80,000 clones, around 85% of them detected only once. Of the sample, more than 9% falls within the top ten clones.

Based on the germline V gene, the CDR1 and CDR2 sequences are MDHEN and SYDVKM. Spanning cysteine to phenylalanine, the CDR3 consists of 17 amino acids. The entry retains the CDR3 DNA only, 51 bases that are in frame from base 1. Here V drops 9 bases and J drops 0 bases, and the junction holds 14 bases not matched to any gene. The chain couples TRBV28 to TRBJ2-1; 7 bases in between match TRBD1. The sample here was peripheral blood, taken 28 days after the second AZD1222 dose. The clonotype was recovered from an adult who received the AZD1222 COVID-19 vaccine. The nucleotides are TGTGCCAGTAACCGAAGAGGGGGCGCGGGCTCCTACAATGAGCAGTTCTTC. Its translation is CASNRRGGAGSYNEQFF.